The 2 T cell receptor beta chains below were found in one sample sequenced in a study of T cell clonality in common variable immunodeficiency. Study conclusions and caveats: Common variable immunodeficiency TCR beta sequences reportedly had fewer deletions and N-nucleotide insertions.

The table came from immunoSEQ multiplex PCR; TCRdb's copy has only in-frame clones and leaves some out. Reported are tens of thousands of clones, none seen only once; the ten largest carry 2% to 2.5%. The antigens for these receptors are not known. The sequencing input was peripheral blood mononuclear cells. The receptors originated from a human donor with common variable immunodeficiency.

Ten or more counts support this clone. The read is 3 residues too short to cover the CDR3 end, so that end is filled in from the germline J gene. This chain joins TRBV2 and TRBJ1-4, with D possibly matching TRBD1 (5 bases). The CDR3 sequence is 16 residues long. Germline CDR1 and CDR2: SNHLY and FYNNEI. Trimming stripped 4 bases from V and 0 bases from J, with 12 bases between. The part of the CDR3 DNA that was read is TGTGCCAGCAGTGCTCAGGGTGGACCAACTAATGAAAAA. Translation: CASSAQGGPTNEK. The full CDR3 reads CASSAQGGPTNEKLFF.

This clone was recorded many times. The missing CDR3 end, 3 residues past where the read stops, is filled in from the germline J gene. J is TRBJ1-1 and V is TRBV5-1, with 9 bases fitting TRBD1. Germline V gene data show CDR1 as SGHRS and CDR2 as YFSETQ. The CDR3 sequence is 14 residues long. After removal of 5 bases from V and 2 bases from J, the junction contained 4 bases not matched to a gene. CDR3 sequence reads: CASSQQGANTEAFF. The sequenced part of the CDR3 DNA is TGCGCCAGCAGTCAACAGGGGGCCAACACTGAA.